This TCR beta chain was recorded in a study of T cells after yellow fever vaccination. Study in general: Preparation of the low-cell-number fractions used SMART-Seq v4 Ultra Low Input.

TCRdb processed the 5' RACE reads anew with MiXCR; each CDR3 protein has one entry. This table has roughly 310,000 distinct CDR3 sequences, 8.7% appearing once. Germline lookup yields CDR1 MGHRA and CDR2 YSYEKL. CDR3 size: 15 residues. V was pared by 5 bases and J by 11 bases, with 7 bases of the junction left unmatched. This specimen was PBMCs, taken on the day of the first yellow fever vaccination. This sequence joins TRBV4-1 and TRBJ1-6, with 12 bases identical to TRBD1. This sequence was found in a man between 18 and 35 years old who received the YFV17D yellow fever vaccine. In DNA, the CDR3 is TGCGCCAGCAGCGCTGGGGACAGGGGGCCGGCACCCCTCCACTTT. This translates into CASSAGDRGPAPLHF.